The rows below give T cell receptor beta chains drawn from one sample of a study of shared clonotypes between healthy human individuals. TCRdb's table, derived via immunoSEQ multiplex PCR, lists solely in-frame clones and lacks some. The profile shows roughly 2.2 million clones, 93% of them singletons. Input material: naive CD4+ T cells from PBMCs. These TCRs come from a man younger than 35 in good health. Some clones in this sample may be carry-over from other donors' samples. CDR3s include the opening cysteine and the closing phenylalanine or tryptophan. Fields, in order: V gene, clone size, J gene, D gene, CDR3 DNA, CDR3 protein. D genes are given only for firm matches. Size is stated for part of the rows, as once, few or many counts, or as a class when the clone is expanded.

TRBV11-3	-	TRBJ2-7	-	TGTGCCAGCAGATGGACTGCGGCGGCGGCCGGCTACGAGCAGTACTTC	CASRWTAAAAGYEQYF
TRBV7-9	-	TRBJ2-2	TRBD2	TGTGCCAGCAGCTTAGCTAGCGGGAGCTCCGGGGAGCTGTTTTTT	CASSLASGSSGELFF
TRBV5-1	-	TRBJ2-4	-	TGCGCCAGCAGCTCCGGAGTGCGCAGGGAAGACATTCAGTACTTC	CASSSGVRREDIQYF
TRBV29-1	-	TRBJ2-3	-	TGCAGCCTCATGGGGGGGCGGTCTAGCACAGATACGCAGTATTTT	CSLMGGRSSTDTQYF
TRBV5-4	-	TRBJ2-1	TRBD2	TGTGCCAGCAGGCTAGCGGGAGTAAACAATGAGCAGTTCTTC	CASRLAGVNNEQFF
TRBV18	-	TRBJ2-3	-	TGTGCCAGCTCACCACCAGTGGCAGATACGCAGTATTTT	CASSPPVADTQYF
TRBV28	-	TRBJ2-6	-	TGTGCCAGCAGTCTCAAGCGAACTGGGGCCAACGTCCTGACTTTC	CASSLKRTGANVLTF
TRBV5-8	once	TRBJ2-1	-	TGTGCCAGCAGCTTTCTGACTAGGGACAATGAGCAGTTCTTC	CASSFLTRDNEQFF
TRBV9	-	TRBJ2-5	-	TGTGCCAGCAGCGTAGCCGGAGGGAGCGGGGAGACCCAGTACTTC	CASSVAGGSGETQYF
TRBV5-1	-	TRBJ1-4	TRBD1	TGCGCCAGCAGCTCCGGGACAGGGGAGGAAAAACTGTTTTTT	CASSSGTGEEKLFF
TRBV28	-	TRBJ2-2	TRBD2	TGTGCCAGCCGGACTAGCGGGAGACGGGACACCGGGGAGCTGTTTTTT	CASRTSGRRDTGELFF
TRBV11-2	-	TRBJ1-2	-	TGTGCCAGCAGCTTAGAGGGCAGGGGACCCACCTTC	CASSLEGRGPTF
TRBV11-1	-	TRBJ2-1	TRBD2	TGTGCCAGCAGCTTTCTGCCTAGCGGGCTATACAATGAGCAGTTCTTC	CASSFLPSGLYNEQFF
TRBV11-2	-	TRBJ1-1	-	TGTGCCAGCAGCTCGCGACAGGTTGGGTCGGCTTTCTTT	CASSSRQVGSAFF
TRBV5-6	-	TRBJ2-1	-	TGTGCCAGCAGCTCCCCGCGGGGCAGGGGTAGCAATGAGCAGTTCTTC	CASSSPRGRGSNEQFF
TRBV28	-	TRBJ2-6	TRBD1	TGTGCCAGCAGACTGACAGGGGCTGGGGCCAACGTCCTGACTTTC	CASRLTGAGANVLTF
TRBV28	-	TRBJ2-7	-	TGTGCCAGCAGTCCTAGTCTACGAGCTTCGGAGCAGTACTTC	CASSPSLRASEQYF
TRBV28	-	TRBJ1-2	-	TGTGCCAGCATCGGGGGGGCCAACTATGGCTACACCTTC	CASIGGANYGYTF
TRBV5-1	-	TRBJ1-2	-	TGCGCCAGCAGCTTGGCCGTGCCCCCCGGTCAGGGCTACACCTTC	CASSLAVPPGQGYTF
TRBV2	once	TRBJ2-1	TRBD2	TGTGCCAGCAGTATTCCAGATAGCGGGAGCTTCAACAATGAGCAGTTCTTC	CASSIPDSGSFNNEQFF
TRBV13	-	TRBJ2-1	TRBD2	TGTGCCAGCAGCCAGTCTAGTGGGCGGGAGTTCTACAATGAGCAGTTCTTC	CASSQSSGREFYNEQFF
TRBV18	-	TRBJ1-2	-	TGTGCCAGCTCACCGAAGGACGGCGGCGGCTACACCTTC	CASSPKDGGGYTF
TRBV28	-	TRBJ1-2	-	TGTGCCAGCACCCGCGGGGACGGTGGCTACACCTTC	CASTRGDGGYTF
TRBV7-2	-	TRBJ2-5	TRBD2	TGTGCCAGCAGCTCAGCTAGCGGGAGGGCCTGGGAGACCCAGTACTTC	CASSSASGRAWETQYF
TRBV28	-	TRBJ1-2	-	TGTGCCAGCAGTTTTCGGGGTTACTATGGCTACACCTTC	CASSFRGYYGYTF
TRBV5-1	-	TRBJ2-7	-	TGCGCCAGCAGCTTGTCTCCGGGTCCAAGGGACGAGCAGTACTTC	CASSLSPGPRDEQYF
TRBV11-2	-	TRBJ2-3	TRBD2	TGTGCCAGCAGCCGACTAGCGACCCCCGGAGATACGCAGTATTTT	CASSRLATPGDTQYF